This T cell receptor (beta chain) came from a study of T-cell memory formation after mild COVID-19. At the level of the study: Clustering of TCRs was largely donor specific.

CDR1 and CDR2 from the germline V gene are SGHTA and FQGNSA. Trimming took 5 bases from V and 5 from J, leaving 15 bases between them. The CDR3 runs 14 residues. This clonotype has just a few counts. The antigen remains undetermined. Study-level points and caveats: Clones which contracted sat mainly in CM and EM if CD4+, and in EMRA if CD8+. In pre-infection memory, a portion of responding clones appeared, which suggested that cross-reactive memory joined.

TCRdb analysed the 5' RACE reads with MiXCR anew, one entry per CDR3 protein. Of 200,000 to 250,000 distinct CDR3 sequences listed, more than 8% were seen once; the top ten hold roughly 21%. The sample comprised PBMCs or a T cell subset sorted from them (not recorded which). The chain is built from TRBV7-2 and TRBJ2-5; D gene ambiguous. This clonotype was obtained from a young man who had mild COVID-19 (a few samples of this study predate the infection). Cell type and time point are not known. The chain's CDR3 is CASSPYLASETQYF. CDR3 coding DNA: TGTGCCAGCAGCCCATACCTCGCGTCGGAGACCCAGTACTTC.